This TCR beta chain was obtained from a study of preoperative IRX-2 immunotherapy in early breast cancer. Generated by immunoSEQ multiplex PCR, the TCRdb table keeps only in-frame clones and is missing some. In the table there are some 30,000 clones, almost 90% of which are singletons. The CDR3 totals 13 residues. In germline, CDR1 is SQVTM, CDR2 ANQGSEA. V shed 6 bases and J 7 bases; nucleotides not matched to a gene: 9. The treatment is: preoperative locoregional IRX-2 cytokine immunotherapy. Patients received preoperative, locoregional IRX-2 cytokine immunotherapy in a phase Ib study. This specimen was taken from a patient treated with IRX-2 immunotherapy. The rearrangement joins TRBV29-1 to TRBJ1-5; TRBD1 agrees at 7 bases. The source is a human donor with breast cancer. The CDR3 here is CSVEDRQGQPQHF. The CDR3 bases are TGCAGCGTCGAGGACAGGCAGGGGCAGCCCCAGCATTTT.